This T cell receptor (beta chain) emerged from a study of blood T cell repertoires in COVID-19. Only in-frame clones appear in the TCRdb table, and some are missing; sequencing was by immunoSEQ multiplex PCR. The table includes roughly 62,000 clones, more than 85% detected once. Only a few counts were recorded for this clone. Germline V gene data show CDR1 as SGDLS and CDR2 as YYNGEE. Deletions cut 2 bases from V and 3 bases from J, with 8 bases between. The CDR3 contains 13 residues. The clonotype was recovered from a man aged 65 to 85 with acute or convalescent COVID-19. The V call is TRBV9, the J call TRBJ1-2; tentative D call: TRBD1 (6 bases). Sequenced: peripheral blood. The CDR3: CASSVDSYYGYTF. For the CDR3, the DNA is TGTGCCAGCAGCGTGGACAGCTACTATGGCTACACCTTC.